Below are 31 T cell receptor beta chains sequenced from a single sample in a study of cytotoxic CD8 clonotypes in ibrutinib-treated CLL. Measured with immunoSEQ multiplex PCR; TCRdb has only the in-frame clones, and not every one. Of about 21,000 clones in the sample, approximately 81% were seen once. Material: PBMCs, obtained before ibrutinib treatment. Receptor source: a human donor with chronic lymphocytic leukemia.

This clone was counted a single time. The chain couples TRBV10-3 to TRBJ2-7; TRBD1 is a possible D gene (6 bases). Trimming removed 4 bases at V and 3 bases at J, with 16 bases between. CDR1 ENHRY and CDR2 SYGVKD come from the germline V gene. There are 15 residues in the CDR3. The CDR3 coding sequence is TGTGCCATCAGTGGCGGAGCAGGGGCCTTCTACGAGCAGTACTTC. The encoded protein is CAISGGAGAFYEQYF.

This clone was counted a single time. The genes are TRBV13 and TRBJ2-3; D ambiguous. The length of the CDR3 is 14 residues. With 0 bases removed from V and 6 bases from J, the gap between germline ends came to 10 bases. Germline lookup yields CDR1 PRHDT and CDR2 FYEKMQ (reference sequence). The CDR3 sequence is CASSLGVLSDTQYF. The CDR3 region has the DNA TGTGCCAGCAGCTTAGGTGTGCTGTCCGATACGCAGTATTTT.

The gene calls are TRBV28 and TRBJ2-3; 8 bases align to TRBD1. CDR3 size: 16 residues. CDR1 and CDR2 from the germline V gene are MDHEN and SYDVKM. V shed 5 bases and J 1 base; nucleotides not matched to a gene: 8. CDR3 sequence: CASSVTGGVGTDTQYF. For the CDR3, the DNA is TGTGCCAGCAGTGTAACAGGGGGAGTCGGCACAGATACGCAGTATTTT.

The chain employs TRBV2 and TRBJ1-4; D gene uncertain. CDR1 is SNHLY and CDR2 is FYNNEI in the germline V gene. Trimming stripped 3 bases from V and 0 bases from J, with 8 bases between. This CDR3 comprises 15 residues. The CDR3 DNA reads as TGTGCCAGCAGTGAGCGCTCCTCAACTAATGAAAAACTGTTTTTT. Translation: CASSERSSTNEKLFF.

The chain recombines TRBV7-9 with TRBJ1-3, with D possibly TRBD1 on 5 matching bases. Germline values: CDR1 SEHNR, CDR2 FQNEAQ (reference sequence). Trimming stripped 2 bases from V and 2 bases from J, with 13 bases between. The CDR3 runs 16 residues. CDR3 region: CASSLQGSLTGNTIYF. The CDR3 nucleotides are TGTGCCAGCAGCTTACAGGGCAGTCTAACTGGAAACACCATATATTTT.

This clone was detected a few times. CDR3 nucleotides: TGCAGCGTTGCCGGACAGGGGAGCAACTATGGCTACACCTTC. Translating it yields CSVAGQGSNYGYTF. The chain employs TRBV29-1 and TRBJ1-2, with 9 bases matching TRBD1. Losses at the gene ends were 4 bases for V and 2 bases for J; bases not matched to a gene: 5. The germline CDR1 and CDR2 sequences are SQVTM and ANQGSEA. CDR3 size: 14 residues. The whole variable domain, remainder taken from reference TRBV29-1 and TRBJ1-2, is SAVISQKPSRDICQRGTSLTIQCQVDSQVTMMFWYRQQPGQSLTLIATANQGSEATYESGFVIDKFPISRPNLTFSTLTVSNMSPEDSSIYLCSVAGQGSNYGYTFGSGTRLTVV.

V is TRBV28 and J is TRBJ2-2; D is perhaps TRBD1 (6 bases). V was pared by 7 bases and J by 5 bases, with 20 bases between. The length of the CDR3 is 16 residues. The germline V gene has CDR1 MDHEN and CDR2 SYDVKM. CDR3 in amino acids: CASIQWGQGNTGELFF. DNA of the CDR3: TGTGCCAGCATTCAATGGGGGCAGGGAAATACCGGGGAGCTGTTTTTT.

This chain joins TRBV18 and TRBJ2-1; D might be TRBD1 (6 bases). V dropped 0 bases and J dropped 8 bases, with 17 bases sitting between them. The CDR3 consists of 16 residues. Germline lookup yields CDR1 KGHSH and CDR2 LQKENI. DNA for the CDR3: TGTGCCAGCTCACCACCCATCAGGGGAAGAAGCCATGAGCAGTTCTTC. It codes for CASSPPIRGRSHEQFF.

The rearrangement joins TRBV16 to TRBJ2-7, with 7 positions matching TRBD1. The trim removed 2 bases at V and 2 bases at J, leaving 6 bases unmatched. This CDR3 spans 15 amino acids. Germline V gene data show CDR1 as KGHSY and CDR2 as FQNENV. The CDR3 loop reads CASSQRGQGAYEQYF. The CDR3 DNA sequence: TGTGCCAGCAGCCAAAGGGGTCAGGGGGCCTACGAGCAGTACTTC.

The genes are TRBV6-1 and TRBJ2-1; TRBD2 is a possible D gene (6 bases). This CDR3 is 17 amino acids long. Germline V gene sequence: CDR1 MNHNS, CDR2 SASEGT. Trimming removed 2 bases at V and 3 bases at J, with 17 bases between. CDR3 amino acids: CASSEFPRGNYYNEQFF. In DNA, the CDR3 is TGTGCCAGCAGTGAATTCCCCCGGGGGAACTACTACAATGAGCAGTTCTTC.

The rearrangement uses TRBV7-2 and TRBJ1-1; no clear D. Trimming pared 3 bases from V and 6 bases from J, leaving 14 bases between. Germline V gene data show CDR1 as SGHTA and CDR2 as FQGNSA. This CDR3 is 14 amino acids long. The CDR3 DNA follows: TGTGCCAGCAGCTTTAGACCCCCCATGGCTGAAGCTTTCTTT. This encodes CASSFRPPMAEAFF.

The V and J genes are TRBV28 and TRBJ2-7, with D hard to call. Germline CDR1 and CDR2: MDHEN and SYDVKM. The CDR3 has 14 amino acids. V was shortened by 6 bases and J by 5 bases, with 17 bases between the two germline ends. The CDR3 reads CASSLVGSRHEQYF. The CDR3 DNA reads TGTGCCAGCAGCCTCGTCGGCTCCCGCCACGAGCAGTACTTC.

The V and J genes are TRBV7-2 and TRBJ2-3, with TRBD2 matching 10 bases. Germline trimming cut 2 bases from V and 2 bases from J; bases unmatched to any gene: 4. This CDR3 has 16 residues. CDR1 is SGHTA and CDR2 is FQGNSA in the germline V gene. For the CDR3, the DNA is TGTGCCAGCAGCTTAAACAGCGGGGGGGCCACAGATACGCAGTATTTT. Translation: CASSLNSGGATDTQYF. The whole variable domain, remainder taken from reference TRBV7-2 and TRBJ2-3, is GAGVSQSPSNKVTEKGKDVELRCDPISGHTALYWYRQSLGQGLEFLIYFQGNSAPDKSGLPSDRFSAERTGGSVSTLTIQRTQQEDSAVYLCASSLNSGGATDTQYFGPGTRLTVL.

J is TRBJ1-2 and V is TRBV4-3; TRBD1 matches at 8 bases. The CDR3 is made up of 15 amino acids. Germline loops: CDR1 LGHNA, CDR2 YSLEER. J lost 8 bases, V lost 1 base, and 9 bases had no gene match. CDR3 residues: CASSQGIGQGGGYTF. Written as DNA, the CDR3 is TGCGCCAGCAGCCAAGGGATCGGACAGGGAGGAGGCTACACCTTC.

The chain joins TRBV9 to TRBJ2-6, with 7 bases fitting TRBD1. The ends lost 3 bases at V and 1 base at J; junction bases unmatched: 1. CDR1 is SGDLS and CDR2 is YYNGEE in the germline V gene. The CDR3 length is 15 residues. As DNA, the CDR3 is TGTGCCAGCAGCGCCAGGGGGTCTGGGGCCAACGTCCTGACTTTC. Translated, it gives CASSARGSGANVLTF.

V usage is TRBV7-2 and J usage is TRBJ1-4, with 8 positions matching TRBD1. The CDR3 sequence is 15 residues long. Trimming at V came to 5 bases and at J to 6 bases, leaving 8 bases not matched to a gene. CDR1 is SGHTA and CDR2 is FQGNSA in the germline V gene. The CDR3 coding sequence is TGTGCCAGCAGCGCCCGGACAGGGACGGATGAAAAACTGTTTTTT. Its protein is CASSARTGTDEKLFF.

V usage is TRBV25-1 and J usage is TRBJ1-1; maybe TRBD1 (5 bases). V was clipped by 3 bases and J by 7 bases, with 9 bases between them. Germline V gives CDR1 MGHDK, CDR2 SYGVNS. CDR3 size: 12 residues. CDR3 residues: CASSETALEAFF. The DNA of the CDR3 is TGTGCCAGCAGTGAGACAGCACTTGAAGCTTTCTTT.

V and J are TRBV7-9 and TRBJ1-5, with TRBD1 matching over 9 bases. Looked up from germline, CDR1 is SEHNR and CDR2 is FQNEAQ (reference sequence). The CDR3 loop spans 18 amino acids. Trimming took 1 base from V and 0 from J; bases not matched to a gene: 7. The CDR3 DNA sequence: TGTGCCAGCAGCTTAGGCTTGGGACAGGGTTTTAGCAATCAGCCCCAGCATTTT. This sequence encodes CASSLGLGQGFSNQPQHF.

The V call is TRBV10-3, the J call TRBJ1-1; tentatively, D is TRBD1 (5 bases). Germline assignment: CDR1 ENHRY and CDR2 SYGVKD. The CDR3 consists of 14 residues. Trimming stripped 3 bases from V and 1 base from J, with 9 bases between. Here the CDR3 DNA reads TGTGCCATCAGTGAAATGAGGGGGAACACTGAAGCTTTCTTT. It codes for CAISEMRGNTEAFF.

The chain is built from TRBV14 and TRBJ2-7; D uncertain. Trimming shortened V by 0 bases and J by 3 bases, and 21 bases separated the two germline ends. The germline V gene has CDR1 SGHDN and CDR2 FVKESK. This CDR3 is built from 18 residues. The CDR3 loop reads CASSQDRGLQQPNYEQYF. CDR3 coding DNA: TGTGCCAGCAGCCAAGATAGAGGTCTACAGCAACCAAACTACGAGCAGTACTTC.

The chain uses TRBV5-1 and TRBJ2-5; 8 positions agree with TRBD2. Germline loops: CDR1 SGHRS, CDR2 YFSETQ. The CDR3 is made up of 16 amino acids. The ends lost 0 bases at V and 0 bases at J; junction bases unmatched: 4. In nucleotides, the CDR3 is TGCGCCAGCAGCTTGGAGGCGGGAGGAAACCAAGAGACCCAGTACTTC. The encoded protein is CASSLEAGGNQETQYF.

The J gene is TRBJ2-3, the V gene TRBV12-2. TRBV12-2 is reported as a pseudogene. The length of the CDR3 is 12 residues. The DNA for the CDR3 is TGTGCAAGTCGCCCCGTGGCAGATACGCAGTATTTT. Protein product: CASRPVADTQYF.

This clone was seen a handful of times. This sequence joins TRBV5-1 and TRBJ1-4, with no clear D. Per germline, CDR1 SGHRS and CDR2 YFSETQ. Trimming removed 6 bases from V and 7 bases from J, with 16 bases in between. This CDR3 is 14 amino acids long. The CDR3 region has the DNA TGCGCCAGCAAGTCGGAGATAGGAAGTGAAAAACTGTTTTTT. It encodes CASKSEIGSEKLFF.

This clone was seen a handful of times. The V gene is TRBV19, the J gene TRBJ1-6; TRBD1 is a possible D gene (5 bases). The CDR3 spans 13 residues. Trimming took 6 bases from V and 5 from J, leaving 8 bases between them. Per the germline V gene, CDR1 is LNHDA and CDR2 is SQIVND (reference sequence). CDR3 loop: CASRGRNNSPLHF. For the CDR3, the DNA is TGTGCCAGTAGGGGACGGAATAATTCACCCCTCCACTTT.

The chain combines TRBV29-1 with TRBJ2-1; D might be TRBD1 (8 bases). The V and J ends lost 5 bases and 7 bases respectively, with 18 bases between them. There are 14 residues in the CDR3. CDR1 and CDR2 from the germline V gene are SQVTM and ANQGSEA. The DNA of the CDR3 is TGCAGCGTTACCGACCACAGGGGGGGGAATGAGCAGTTCTTC. It is translated as CSVTDHRGGNEQFF.

Sample share makes this clone medium-sized (0.01 to 0.1%). This chain connects TRBV18 to TRBJ1-1; TRBD1 aligns across 8 bases. Germline CDR1 and CDR2: KGHSH and LQKENI. The CDR3 has 14 amino acids. J gave up 7 bases and V 3 bases, and 7 bases lay outside the gene matches. CDR3 coding DNA: TGTGCCAGCTCACCGACACAGGGGGAGGGTGAAGCTTTCTTT. It translates to CASSPTQGEGEAFF. Complete variable domain (other parts from reference TRBV18 and TRBJ1-1): NAGVMQNPRHLVRRRGQEARLRCSPMKGHSHVYWYRQLPEEGLKFMVYLQKENIIDESGMPKERFSAEFPKEGPSILRIQQVVRGDSAAYFCASSPTQGEGEAFFGQGTRLTVV.

The chain recombines TRBV7-2 with TRBJ2-3; 9 nucleotides agree with TRBD2. The CDR3 contains 14 residues. The germline V gene has CDR1 SGHTA and CDR2 FQGNSA. V was pared by 1 base and J by 5 bases, with 1 base of the junction left unmatched. CDR3 amino acids: CASSLVSGRDTQYF. CDR3 sequence (DNA): TGTGCCAGCAGCTTAGTTAGCGGGAGAGATACGCAGTATTTT.

This chain uses TRBV29-1 with TRBJ1-4; D is ambiguous. In germline, CDR1 is SQVTM, CDR2 ANQGSEA. The CDR3 extends over 13 amino acids. V lost 6 bases to trimming and J lost 9 bases, with 17 bases between them. The CDR3 reads CSVYGEGGKKLFF. As DNA, the CDR3 is TGCAGCGTCTACGGGGAAGGAGGAAAAAAACTGTTTTTT.

The chain carries TRBV27 and TRBJ1-4; TRBD1 agrees at 10 bases. The CDR3 contains 14 residues. Per germline, CDR1 MNHEY and CDR2 SMNVEV (reference sequence). Trimming removed 4 bases from V and 8 bases from J; junction bases left unmatched: 4. The CDR3 coding sequence is TGTGCCAGCAGTTCGGACAGGGGGGCCGAAAAACTGTTTTTT. It encodes CASSSDRGAEKLFF.

This clone was detected only a few times. In the same sample, other DNA sequences code for this CDR3. The V call is TRBV7-2, the J call TRBJ2-3; D unresolved. Germline lookup yields CDR1 SGHTA and CDR2 FQGNSA. V dropped 4 bases and J dropped 1 base, with 6 bases sitting between them. The CDR3 runs to 13 residues. The chain's CDR3 is CASSSLRTDTQYF. The CDR3 region has the DNA TGTGCCAGCAGCTCACTCCGCACAGATACGCAGTATTTT.

The J gene is TRBJ2-7, the V gene TRBV7-2; D is possibly TRBD2 (5 bases). This CDR3 has 13 amino acids. The germline V gene encodes CDR1 SGHTA and CDR2 FQGNSA. Trimming pared 0 bases from V and 4 bases from J, leaving 7 bases between. CDR3: CASSLAGVYEQYF. The CDR3 coding sequence is TGTGCCAGCAGCTTAGCCGGGGTGTACGAGCAGTACTTC.